The TCR beta chain under discussion was sequenced for a study of T cell responses to AZD1222 COVID-19 vaccine. TCRdb's table, derived via immunoSEQ multiplex PCR, lists solely in-frame clones and lacks some. The profile shows some 100,000 clones, roughly 89% of them singletons. The CDR3 spans 16 residues. V was shortened by 6 bases and J by 12 bases, with 26 bases between the two germline ends. Germline V gene sequence: CDR1 MDHEN, CDR2 SYDVKM. As concerns this clone: Its target is unknown.

Broader study findings: The donor group comprised mostly white British people and more females; the analysis possibly underestimated clonal diversity.

The receptor was derived from an adult in good health. The V gene is TRBV28, the J gene TRBJ1-4; maybe TRBD1 (6 bases). The sample here was peripheral blood, taken on day 0 of AZD1222 vaccination. CDR3 protein: CASSPPIQGVRGELFF. In DNA form, the CDR3 reads TGTGCCAGCAGCCCGCCCATACAAGGCGTAAGGGGGGAACTGTTTTTT.